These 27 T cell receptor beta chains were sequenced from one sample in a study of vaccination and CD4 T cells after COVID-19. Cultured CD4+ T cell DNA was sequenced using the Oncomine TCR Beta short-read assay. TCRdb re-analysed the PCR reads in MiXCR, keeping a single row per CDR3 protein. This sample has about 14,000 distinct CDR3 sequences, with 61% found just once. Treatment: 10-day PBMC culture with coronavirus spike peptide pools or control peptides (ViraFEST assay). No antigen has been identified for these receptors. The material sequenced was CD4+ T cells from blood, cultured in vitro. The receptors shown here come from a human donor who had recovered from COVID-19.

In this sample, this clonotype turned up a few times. The CDR3 is CASMVRGADTQYF. In DNA, the CDR3 is TGTGCCAGTATGGTGCGGGGGGCAGATACGCAGTATTTT. V usage is TRBV19 and J usage is TRBJ2-3; 8 nucleotides align to TRBD2. Trimming at V came to 7 bases and at J to 4 bases, leaving 4 bases not matched to a gene. The germline V gene encodes CDR1 LNHDA and CDR2 SQIVND (reference sequence). The length of the CDR3 is 13 residues.

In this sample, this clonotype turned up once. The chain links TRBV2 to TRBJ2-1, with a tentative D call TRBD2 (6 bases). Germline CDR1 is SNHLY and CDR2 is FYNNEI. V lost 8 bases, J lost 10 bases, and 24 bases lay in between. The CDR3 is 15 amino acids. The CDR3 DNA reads TGTGCCAGCTTTTCCCCCCAAGCGGGTGGCCGGGAGCAGTTCTTC. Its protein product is CASFSPQAGGREQFF.

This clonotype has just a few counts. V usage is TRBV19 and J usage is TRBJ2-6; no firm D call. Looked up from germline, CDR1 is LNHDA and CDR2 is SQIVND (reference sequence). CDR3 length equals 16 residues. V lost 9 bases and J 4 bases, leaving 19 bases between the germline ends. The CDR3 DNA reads TGTGCCAGCTCCGGGCAAAGGAGTGCCGGGGCCAACGTCCTGACTTTC. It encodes CASSGQRSAGANVLTF.

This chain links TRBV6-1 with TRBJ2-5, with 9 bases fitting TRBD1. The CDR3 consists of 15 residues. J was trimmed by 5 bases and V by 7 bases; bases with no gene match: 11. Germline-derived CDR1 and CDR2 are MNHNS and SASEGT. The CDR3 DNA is TGTGCCAGCACCCTTATCGGGGACAGGGCGGAGACCCAGTACTTC. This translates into CASTLIGDRAETQYF.

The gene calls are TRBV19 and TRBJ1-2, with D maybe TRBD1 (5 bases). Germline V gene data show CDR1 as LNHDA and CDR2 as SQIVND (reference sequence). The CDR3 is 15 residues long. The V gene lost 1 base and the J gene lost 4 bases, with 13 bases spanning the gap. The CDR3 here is CASSIGGGVVYGYTF. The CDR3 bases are TGTGCCAGTAGTATAGGTGGAGGGGTCGTCTATGGCTACACCTTC.

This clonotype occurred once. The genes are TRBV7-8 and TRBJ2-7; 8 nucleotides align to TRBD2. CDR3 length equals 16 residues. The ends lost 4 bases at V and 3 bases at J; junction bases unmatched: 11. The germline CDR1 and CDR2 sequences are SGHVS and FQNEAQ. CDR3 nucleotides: TGTGCCAGCAGCTCGTTTGGTAGCGGGGAACACTACGAGCAGTACTTC. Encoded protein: CASSSFGSGEHYEQYF.

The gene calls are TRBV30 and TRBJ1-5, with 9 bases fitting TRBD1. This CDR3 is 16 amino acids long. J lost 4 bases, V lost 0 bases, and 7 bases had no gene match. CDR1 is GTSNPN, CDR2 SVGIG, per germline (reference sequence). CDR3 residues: CAWSVRDRVMNQPQHF. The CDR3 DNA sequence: TGTGCCTGGAGTGTGAGGGACAGGGTCATGAATCAGCCCCAGCATTTT.

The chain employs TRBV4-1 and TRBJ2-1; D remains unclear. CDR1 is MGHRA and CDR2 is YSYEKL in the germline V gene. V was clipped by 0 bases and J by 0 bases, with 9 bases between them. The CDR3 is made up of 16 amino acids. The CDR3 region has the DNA TGCGCCAGCAGCCAAGATTCGTCAAGCTCCTACAATGAGCAGTTCTTC. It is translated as CASSQDSSSSYNEQFF.

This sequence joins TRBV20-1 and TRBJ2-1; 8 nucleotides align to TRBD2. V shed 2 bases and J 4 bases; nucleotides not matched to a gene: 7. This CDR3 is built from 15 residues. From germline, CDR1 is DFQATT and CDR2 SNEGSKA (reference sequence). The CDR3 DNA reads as TGCAGTGCTAGAAACGCGGGACTAGTGTACAATGAGCAGTTCTTC. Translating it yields CSARNAGLVYNEQFF.

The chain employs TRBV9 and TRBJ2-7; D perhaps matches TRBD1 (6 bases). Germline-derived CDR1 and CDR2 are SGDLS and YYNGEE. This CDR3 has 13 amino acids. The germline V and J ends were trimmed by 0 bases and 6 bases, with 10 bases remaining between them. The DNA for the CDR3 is TGTGCCAGCAGCGTAGCACAGGGAACCGAGCAGTACTTC. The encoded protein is CASSVAQGTEQYF.

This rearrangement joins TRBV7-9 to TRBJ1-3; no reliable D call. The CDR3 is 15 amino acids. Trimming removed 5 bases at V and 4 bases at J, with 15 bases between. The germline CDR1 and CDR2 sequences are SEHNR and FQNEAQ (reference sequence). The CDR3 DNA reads TGTGCCAGCAGCCCAAAGATTCGGATCGGAAACACCATATATTTT. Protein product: CASSPKIRIGNTIYF. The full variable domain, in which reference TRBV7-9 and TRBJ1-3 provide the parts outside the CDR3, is DTGVSQNPRHKITKRGQNVTFRCDPISEHNRLYWYRQTLGQGPEFLTYFQNEAQLEKSRLLSDRFSAERPKGSFSTLEIQRTEQGDSAMYLCASSPKIRIGNTIYFGEGSWLTVV.

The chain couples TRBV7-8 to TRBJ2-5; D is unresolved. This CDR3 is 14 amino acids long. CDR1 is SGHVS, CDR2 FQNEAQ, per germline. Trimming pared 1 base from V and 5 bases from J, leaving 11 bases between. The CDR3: CASSLGTRLETQYF. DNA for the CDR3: TGTGCCAGCAGCTTAGGAACTCGCTTGGAGACCCAGTACTTC.

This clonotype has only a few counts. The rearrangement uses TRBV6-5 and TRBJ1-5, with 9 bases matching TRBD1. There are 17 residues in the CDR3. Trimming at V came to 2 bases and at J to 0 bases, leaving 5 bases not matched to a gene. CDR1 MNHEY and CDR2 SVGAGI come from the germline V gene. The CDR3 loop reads CASSYPTGGRSNQPQHF. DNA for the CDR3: TGTGCCAGCAGTTACCCAACAGGGGGCCGTAGCAATCAGCCCCAGCATTTT.

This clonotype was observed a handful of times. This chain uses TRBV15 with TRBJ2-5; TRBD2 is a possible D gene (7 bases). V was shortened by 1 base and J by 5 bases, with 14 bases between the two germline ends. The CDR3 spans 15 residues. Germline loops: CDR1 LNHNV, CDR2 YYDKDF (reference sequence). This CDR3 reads CATSRVAGAKETQYF. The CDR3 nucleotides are TGTGCCACCAGCAGAGTTGCGGGGGCTAAGGAGACCCAGTACTTC. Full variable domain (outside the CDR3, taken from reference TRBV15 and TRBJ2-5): DAMVIQNPRYQVTQFGKPVTLSCSQTLNHNVMYWYQQKSSQAPKLLFHYYDKDFNNEADTPDNFQSRRPNTSFCFLDIRSPGLGDTAMYLCATSRVAGAKETQYFGPGTRLLVL.

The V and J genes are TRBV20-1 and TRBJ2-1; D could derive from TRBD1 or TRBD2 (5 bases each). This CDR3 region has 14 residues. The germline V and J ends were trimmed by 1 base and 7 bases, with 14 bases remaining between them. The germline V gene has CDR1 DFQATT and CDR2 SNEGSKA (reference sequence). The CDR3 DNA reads TGCAGTGCTAGAGTTGGGGGAGCGGTGAATGAGCAGTTCTTC. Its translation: CSARVGGAVNEQFF.

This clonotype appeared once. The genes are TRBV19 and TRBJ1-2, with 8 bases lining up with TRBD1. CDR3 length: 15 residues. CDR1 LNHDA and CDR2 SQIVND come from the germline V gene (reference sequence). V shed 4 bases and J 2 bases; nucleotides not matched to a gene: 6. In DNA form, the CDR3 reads TGTGCCAGTAGTAACCCACAGGGGGGGAACTATGGCTACACCTTC. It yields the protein CASSNPQGGNYGYTF.

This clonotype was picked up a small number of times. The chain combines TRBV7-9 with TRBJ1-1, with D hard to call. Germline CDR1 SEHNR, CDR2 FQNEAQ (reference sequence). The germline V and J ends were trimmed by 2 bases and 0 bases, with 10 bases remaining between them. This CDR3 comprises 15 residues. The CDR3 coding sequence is TGTGCCAGCAGCTTACTAGTTTCCATGAACACTGAAGCTTTCTTT. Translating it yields CASSLLVSMNTEAFF.

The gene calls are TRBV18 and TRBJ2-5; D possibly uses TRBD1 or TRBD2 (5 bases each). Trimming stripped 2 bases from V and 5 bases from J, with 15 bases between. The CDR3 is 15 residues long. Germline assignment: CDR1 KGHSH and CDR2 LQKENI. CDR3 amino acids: CASSPVLGTAETQYF. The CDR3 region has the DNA TGTGCCAGCTCACCAGTATTAGGGACGGCGGAGACCCAGTACTTC.

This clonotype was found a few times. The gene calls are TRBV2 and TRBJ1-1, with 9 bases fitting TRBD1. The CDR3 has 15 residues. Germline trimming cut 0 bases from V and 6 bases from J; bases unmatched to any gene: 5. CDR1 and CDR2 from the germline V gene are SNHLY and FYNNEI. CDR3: CASSEADRGPPEAFF. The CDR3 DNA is TGTGCCAGCAGTGAAGCGGACAGGGGTCCTCCTGAAGCTTTCTTT.

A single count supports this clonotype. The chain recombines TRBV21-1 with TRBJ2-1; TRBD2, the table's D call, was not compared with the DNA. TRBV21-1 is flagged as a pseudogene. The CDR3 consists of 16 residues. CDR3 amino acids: CASAVAGSSSYNEQFF. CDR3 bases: TGTGCCAGCGCGGTAGCGGGAAGTAGCTCCTACAATGAGCAGTTCTTC.

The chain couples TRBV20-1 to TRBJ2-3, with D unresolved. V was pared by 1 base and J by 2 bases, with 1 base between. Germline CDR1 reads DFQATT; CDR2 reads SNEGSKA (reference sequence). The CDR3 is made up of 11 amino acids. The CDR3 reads CSARATDTQYF. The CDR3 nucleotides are TGCAGTGCTAGAGCCACAGATACGCAGTATTTT.

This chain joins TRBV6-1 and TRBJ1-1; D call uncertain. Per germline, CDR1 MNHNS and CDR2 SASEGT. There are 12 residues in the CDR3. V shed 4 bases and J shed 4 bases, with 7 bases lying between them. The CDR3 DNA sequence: TGTGCCAGCAGTGTGGATCTCACTGAAGCTTTCTTT. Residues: CASSVDLTEAFF.

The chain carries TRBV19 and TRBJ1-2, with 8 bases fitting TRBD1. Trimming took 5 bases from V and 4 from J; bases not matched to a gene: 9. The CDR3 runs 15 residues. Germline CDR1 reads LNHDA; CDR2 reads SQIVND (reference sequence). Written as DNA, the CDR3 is TGTGCCAGTAGTCCGCCGACAGGGGCTTTCTATGGCTACACCTTC. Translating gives CASSPPTGAFYGYTF.

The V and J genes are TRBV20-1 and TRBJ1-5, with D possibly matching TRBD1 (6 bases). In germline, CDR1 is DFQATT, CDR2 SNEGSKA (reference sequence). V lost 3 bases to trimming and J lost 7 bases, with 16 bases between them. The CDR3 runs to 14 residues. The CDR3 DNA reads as TGCAGTGCTAGGGAAGGCGGGGGCGGGCAGCCCCAGCATTTT. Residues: CSAREGGGGQPQHF.

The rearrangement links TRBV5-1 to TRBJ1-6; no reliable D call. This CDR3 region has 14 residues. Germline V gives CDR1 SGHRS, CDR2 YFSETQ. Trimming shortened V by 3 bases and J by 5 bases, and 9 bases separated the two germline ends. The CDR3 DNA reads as TGCGCCAGCAGCTCCCAGGTTGATAATTCACCCCTCCACTTT. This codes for CASSSQVDNSPLHF. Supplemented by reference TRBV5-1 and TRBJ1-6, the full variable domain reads KAGVTQTPRYLIKTRGQQVTLSCSPISGHRSVSWYQQTPGQGLQFLFEYFSETQRNKGNFPGRFSGRQFSNSRSEMNVSTLELGDSALYLCASSSQVDNSPLHFGNGTRLTVT.

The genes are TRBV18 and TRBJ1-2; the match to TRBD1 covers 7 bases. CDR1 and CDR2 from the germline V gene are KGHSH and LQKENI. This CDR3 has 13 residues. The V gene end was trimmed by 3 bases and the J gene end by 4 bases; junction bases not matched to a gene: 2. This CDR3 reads CASSPTGTYGYTF. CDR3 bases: TGTGCCAGCTCACCGACAGGGACCTATGGCTACACCTTC.

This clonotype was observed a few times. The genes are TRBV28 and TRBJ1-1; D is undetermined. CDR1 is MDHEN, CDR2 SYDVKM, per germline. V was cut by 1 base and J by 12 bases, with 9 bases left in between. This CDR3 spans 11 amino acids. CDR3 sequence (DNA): TGTGCCAGCAGTTTATTGTTTAAGACTTTCTTT. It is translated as CASSLLFKTFF.